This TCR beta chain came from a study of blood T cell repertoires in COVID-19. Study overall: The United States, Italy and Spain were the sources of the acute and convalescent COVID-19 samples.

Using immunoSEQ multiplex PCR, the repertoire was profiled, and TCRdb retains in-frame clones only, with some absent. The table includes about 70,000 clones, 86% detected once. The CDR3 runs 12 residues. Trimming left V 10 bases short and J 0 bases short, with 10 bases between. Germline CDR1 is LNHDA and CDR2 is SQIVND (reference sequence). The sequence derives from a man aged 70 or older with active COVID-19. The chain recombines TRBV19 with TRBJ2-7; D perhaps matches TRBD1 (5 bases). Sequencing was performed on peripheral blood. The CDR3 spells CATTTDSYEQYF. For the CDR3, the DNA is TGTGCCACCACGACAGACTCCTACGAGCAGTACTTC.